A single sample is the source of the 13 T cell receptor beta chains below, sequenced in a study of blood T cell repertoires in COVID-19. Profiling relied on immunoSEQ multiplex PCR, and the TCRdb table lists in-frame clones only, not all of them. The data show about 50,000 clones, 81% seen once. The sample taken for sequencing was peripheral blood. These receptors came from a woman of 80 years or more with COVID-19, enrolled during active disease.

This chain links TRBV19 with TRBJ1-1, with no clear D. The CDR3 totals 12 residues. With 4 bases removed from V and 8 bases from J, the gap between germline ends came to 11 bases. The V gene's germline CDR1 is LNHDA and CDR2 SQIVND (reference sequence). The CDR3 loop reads CASSTPPREAFF. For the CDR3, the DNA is TGTGCCAGTAGTACTCCTCCGAGGGAAGCTTTCTTT.

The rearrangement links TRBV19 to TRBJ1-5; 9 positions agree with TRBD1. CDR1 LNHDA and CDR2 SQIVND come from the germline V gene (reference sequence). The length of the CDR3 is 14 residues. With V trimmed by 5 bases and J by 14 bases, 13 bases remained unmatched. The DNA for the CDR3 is TGTGCCAGTAGTCCTGGGGGGGACAGGGAAGTTAAGCATTTT. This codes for CASSPGGDREVKHF. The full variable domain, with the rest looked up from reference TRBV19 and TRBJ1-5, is DGGITQSPKYLFRKEGQNVTLSCEQNLNHDAMYWYRQDPGQGLRLIYYSQIVNDFQKGDIAEGYSVSREKKESFPLTVTSAQKNPTAFYLCASSPGGDREVKHFGDGTRLSIL.

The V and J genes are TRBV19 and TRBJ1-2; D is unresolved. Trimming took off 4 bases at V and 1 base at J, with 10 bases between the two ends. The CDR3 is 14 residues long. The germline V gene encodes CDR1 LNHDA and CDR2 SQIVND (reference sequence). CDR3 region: CASSTAGGNYGYTF. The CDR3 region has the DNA TGTGCCAGTAGTACGGCTGGAGGTAACTATGGCTACACCTTC.

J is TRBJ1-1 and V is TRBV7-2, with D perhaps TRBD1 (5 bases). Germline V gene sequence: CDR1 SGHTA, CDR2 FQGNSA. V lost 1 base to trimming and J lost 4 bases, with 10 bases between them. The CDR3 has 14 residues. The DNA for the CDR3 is TGTGCCAGCAGCTTAGGTGGGGGGGGCACTGAAGCTTTCTTT. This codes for CASSLGGGGTEAFF.

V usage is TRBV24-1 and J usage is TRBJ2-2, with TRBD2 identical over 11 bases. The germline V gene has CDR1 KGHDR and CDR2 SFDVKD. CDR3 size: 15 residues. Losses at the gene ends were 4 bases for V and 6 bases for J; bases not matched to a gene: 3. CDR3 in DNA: TGTGCCACCAGTGAAATAGCGGGAGGGCCCGGGGAGCTGTTTTTT. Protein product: CATSEIAGGPGELFF.

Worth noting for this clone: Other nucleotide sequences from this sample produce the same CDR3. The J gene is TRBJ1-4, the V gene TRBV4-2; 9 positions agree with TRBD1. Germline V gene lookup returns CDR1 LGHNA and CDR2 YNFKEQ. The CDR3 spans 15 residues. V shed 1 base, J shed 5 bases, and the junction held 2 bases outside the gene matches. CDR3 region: CASSQVGTGNEKLFF. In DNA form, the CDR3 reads TGTGCCAGCAGCCAAGTCGGGACAGGGAATGAAAAACTGTTTTTT.

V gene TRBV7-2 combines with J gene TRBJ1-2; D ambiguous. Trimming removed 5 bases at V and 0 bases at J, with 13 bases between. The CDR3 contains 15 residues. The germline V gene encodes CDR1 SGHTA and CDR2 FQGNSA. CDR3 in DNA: TGTGCCAGCAGCCCTCGTTTACAGACTAACTATGGCTACACCTTC. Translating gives CASSPRLQTNYGYTF.

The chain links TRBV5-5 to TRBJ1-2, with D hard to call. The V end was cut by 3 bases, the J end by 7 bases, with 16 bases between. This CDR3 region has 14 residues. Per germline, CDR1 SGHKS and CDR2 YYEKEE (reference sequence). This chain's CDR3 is CASSSGSVFGGYTF. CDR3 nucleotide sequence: TGTGCCAGCAGCTCGGGTAGCGTGTTCGGTGGCTACACCTTC.

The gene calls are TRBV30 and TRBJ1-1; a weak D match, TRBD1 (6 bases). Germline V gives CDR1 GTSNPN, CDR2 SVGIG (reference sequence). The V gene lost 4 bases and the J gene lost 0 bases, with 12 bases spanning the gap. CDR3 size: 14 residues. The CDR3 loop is CAWMGGQVNTEAFF. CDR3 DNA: TGTGCCTGGATGGGGGGGCAAGTGAACACTGAAGCTTTCTTT.

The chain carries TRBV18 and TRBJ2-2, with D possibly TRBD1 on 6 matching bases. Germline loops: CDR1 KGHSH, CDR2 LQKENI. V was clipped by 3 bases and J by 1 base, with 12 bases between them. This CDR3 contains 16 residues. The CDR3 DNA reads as TGTGCCAGCTCACCCACGCAGGGGAGGAACACCGGGGAGCTGTTTTTT. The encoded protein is CASSPTQGRNTGELFF.

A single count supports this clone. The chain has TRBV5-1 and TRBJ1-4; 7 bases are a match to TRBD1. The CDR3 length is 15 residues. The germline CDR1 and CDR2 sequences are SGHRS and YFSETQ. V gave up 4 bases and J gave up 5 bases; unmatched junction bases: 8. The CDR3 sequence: CASSASGTANEKLFF. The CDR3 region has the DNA TGCGCCAGCAGCGCCTCCGGGACAGCAAATGAAAAACTGTTTTTT.

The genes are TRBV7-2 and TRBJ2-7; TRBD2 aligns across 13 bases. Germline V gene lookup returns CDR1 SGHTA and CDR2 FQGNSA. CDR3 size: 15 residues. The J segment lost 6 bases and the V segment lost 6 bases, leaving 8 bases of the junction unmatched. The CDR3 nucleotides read TGTGCCAGCAGTCCTAGGACTAGCGGGAGCGTCGAGCAGTACTTC. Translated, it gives CASSPRTSGSVEQYF.

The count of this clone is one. The CDR3 DNA sequence: TGTGCCAGCAGTTCCCCGGGACTAGCGGGAGTGCGGCGTAATGAGCAGTTCTTC. It codes for CASSSPGLAGVRRNEQFF. The chain recombines TRBV28 with TRBJ2-1, with TRBD2 matching 14 bases. Germline V gene sequence: CDR1 MDHEN, CDR2 SYDVKM. Unmatched junction bases numbered 12, after V lost 4 bases and J lost 7 bases. CDR3 size: 18 residues.